These 26 T cell receptor beta chains originate from one sample sequenced in a study of blood T cell repertoires in COVID-19. Clones were sequenced by immunoSEQ multiplex PCR, and TCRdb holds only the in-frame ones, with some missing. Of about 110,000 clones in the sample, 76% were seen once. Source material: peripheral blood. These TCRs come from a woman aged 80 or over with acute or convalescent COVID-19.

J is TRBJ2-7 and V is TRBV18; 9 positions match TRBD2. The V and J ends lost 0 bases and 3 bases, in that order; junction bases with no gene match: 3. CDR1 is KGHSH and CDR2 is LQKENI in the germline V gene. This CDR3 region has 15 residues. As DNA, the CDR3 is TGTGCCAGCTCACCACCGGCGGGAGGGGGCTACGAGCAGTACTTC. Its protein is CASSPPAGGGYEQYF.

This clone was counted only a few times. The chain is built from TRBV6-2 or TRBV6-3 and TRBJ2-7; 14 bases align to TRBD2. CDR3 length: 15 amino acids. J lost 4 bases, V lost 5 bases, and 4 bases had no gene match. The germline gives CDR1 MNHEY, CDR2 SVGEGT. CDR3 protein: CASSRWTSGRYEQYF. CDR3 nucleotides: TGTGCCAGCAGTCGTTGGACTAGCGGGAGGTACGAGCAGTACTTC.

The gene calls are TRBV7-8 and TRBJ2-7, with D unclear. Germline loops: CDR1 SGHVS, CDR2 FQNEAQ. The CDR3 length is 14 residues. The V gene lost 5 bases and the J gene lost 5 bases, with 16 bases spanning the gap. CDR3 DNA sequence: TGTGCCAGCAGCCCTCGACATGGGTCGGACGAGCAGTACTTC. Translating gives CASSPRHGSDEQYF.

The J gene is TRBJ2-3, the V gene TRBV5-1; 7 bases line up with TRBD1. CDR1 is SGHRS and CDR2 is YFSETQ in the germline V gene. The CDR3 totals 16 residues. V was pared by 0 bases and J by 5 bases, with 9 bases of the junction left unmatched. The CDR3 loop is CASSLGQGGVGDTQYF. For the CDR3, the DNA is TGCGCCAGCAGCTTGGGGCAAGGGGGCGTTGGAGATACGCAGTATTTT.

The gene calls are TRBV5-4 and TRBJ1-2; 9 bases agree with TRBD1. V lost 2 bases, J lost 4 bases, and 9 bases stayed unmatched. Germline CDR1 and CDR2: SGHNT and YYREEE (reference sequence). CDR3 length: 16 amino acids. The CDR3 DNA follows: TGTGCCAGCAGCTTTCCTCTGGGACAGGGATTCTATGGCTACACCTTC. This encodes CASSFPLGQGFYGYTF.

The chain is built from TRBV5-6 and TRBJ2-1; TRBD2 matches 10 bases. Trimming cost V 2 bases and J 4 bases; bases outside gene matches: 6. This CDR3 contains 16 residues. Germline CDR1 is SGHDT and CDR2 is YYEEEE. The CDR3 loop is CASSFTSGAIYNEQFF. The CDR3 DNA sequence: TGTGCCAGCAGCTTTACTAGCGGGGCCATATACAATGAGCAGTTCTTC.

This chain connects TRBV3-1 (or the pseudogene TRBV3-2) to TRBJ2-5, with D hard to call. V lost 4 bases and J 7 bases, leaving 13 bases between the germline ends. The germline V gene encodes CDR1 LGHDT and CDR2 YNNKEL (reference sequence). CDR3 size: 13 residues. The CDR3 DNA reads TGTGCCAGCAGCCCTGCCGGTCCGGGGACCCAGTACTTC. As protein: CASSPAGPGTQYF.

V usage is TRBV3-1 (or the pseudogene TRBV3-2) and J usage is TRBJ1-2, with D tentatively TRBD1 (6 bases). Trimming stripped 4 bases from V and 6 bases from J, with 15 bases between. The CDR3 is 14 residues long. The germline CDR1 and CDR2 sequences are LGHDT and YNNKEL (reference sequence). CDR3 sequence: CASSLGAGANGYTF. CDR3 bases: TGTGCCAGCAGCCTGGGGGCAGGGGCGAATGGCTACACCTTC.

The chain combines TRBV19 with TRBJ1-5, with D hard to call. With 1 base removed from V and 6 bases from J, the gap between germline ends came to 19 bases. Germline-derived CDR1 and CDR2 are LNHDA and SQIVND (reference sequence). The CDR3 runs 17 residues. The CDR3 bases are TGTGCCAGTAGTATAGTTCAGCGCGGAGGTTTCGGTCAGCCCCAGCATTTT. Its translation is CASSIVQRGGFGQPQHF.

A single count supports this clone. The chain employs TRBV4-2 and TRBJ2-2; 7 bases fit TRBD2. Trimming removed 4 bases from V and 6 bases from J; junction bases left unmatched: 5. The germline gives CDR1 LGHNA, CDR2 YNFKEQ. This CDR3 spans 14 amino acids. The CDR3 nucleotides read TGTGCCAGCAGCCCCCCGGGGAGGGCCGGGGAGCTGTTTTTT. Its translation is CASSPPGRAGELFF.

V gene TRBV5-1 combines with J gene TRBJ2-1; perhaps TRBD2 as D (5 bases). V lost 2 bases and J lost 6, with 15 bases in between. Germline values: CDR1 SGHRS, CDR2 YFSETQ. The CDR3 loop spans 15 amino acids. CDR3: CASSLARTQTNEQFF. DNA for the CDR3: TGCGCCAGCAGCTTAGCTAGGACTCAGACCAATGAGCAGTTCTTC.

This chain links TRBV5-4 with TRBJ2-5; 8 bases are shared with TRBD2. V was clipped by 4 bases and J by 3 bases; unmatched bases: 5. Per germline, CDR1 SGHNT and CDR2 YYREEE (reference sequence). The CDR3 is 14 residues long. The CDR3 region is CASSPGGAEETQYF. In nucleotides, the CDR3 is TGTGCCAGCAGCCCGGGAGGGGCGGAAGAGACCCAGTACTTC.

V and J are TRBV5-6 and TRBJ1-4, with 8 bases fitting TRBD1. The CDR3 totals 18 residues. Trimming took 0 bases from V and 0 from J; bases not matched to a gene: 7. Looked up from germline, CDR1 is SGHDT and CDR2 is YYEEEE. CDR3 bases: TGTGCCAGCAGCTTGGTGGGGCAGGGGGCTGCAACTAATGAAAAACTGTTTTTT. It is translated as CASSLVGQGAATNEKLFF.

This chain links TRBV4-2 with TRBJ1-2, with no clear D. Trimming cost V 0 bases and J 4 bases, with 15 bases left between them. CDR1 LGHNA and CDR2 YNFKEQ come from the germline V gene. CDR3 size: 16 residues. CDR3 DNA: TGTGCCAGCAGCCAAGATATTAACAGCCAGGCCTATGGCTACACCTTC. Translation: CASSQDINSQAYGYTF.

This sequence joins TRBV25-1 and TRBJ2-2; 9 bases are shared with TRBD1. The CDR3 length is 14 residues. Germline V CDR1 and CDR2: MGHDK, SYGVNS. The trim removed 10 bases at V and 4 bases at J, leaving 7 bases unmatched. The chain's CDR3 is CATRGTGLTGELFF. The CDR3 DNA is TGTGCCACCCGCGGGACAGGGCTCACCGGGGAGCTGTTTTTT.

This clone was counted a single time. V usage is TRBV18 and J usage is TRBJ2-2; TRBD2 matches 7 bases. The CDR3 contains 18 residues. Germline V gives CDR1 KGHSH, CDR2 LQKENI. Trimming removed 1 base from V and 4 bases from J; junction bases left unmatched: 12. CDR3 region: CASSPQKGGSGSTGELFF. In nucleotides, the CDR3 is TGTGCCAGCTCACCACAGAAAGGCGGGAGTGGGAGCACCGGGGAGCTGTTTTTT. Complete variable domain (other parts from reference TRBV18 and TRBJ2-2): NAGVMQNPRHLVRRRGQEARLRCSPMKGHSHVYWYRQLPEEGLKFMVYLQKENIIDESGMPKERFSAEFPKEGPSILRIQQVVRGDSAAYFCASSPQKGGSGSTGELFFGEGSRLTVL.

The chain carries TRBV9 and TRBJ2-3, with D unclear. The V gene's germline CDR1 is SGDLS and CDR2 YYNGEE. CDR3 length equals 12 residues. The V end lost 0 bases, the J end lost 3 bases, and 2 bases lay between the germline ends. CDR3 in amino acids: CASSVATDTQYF. CDR3 DNA: TGTGCCAGCAGCGTAGCTACAGATACGCAGTATTTT.

This chain uses TRBV7-3 with TRBJ1-1; no clear D gene. V lost 5 bases and J 2 bases, leaving 9 bases between the germline ends. From germline, CDR1 is SGHTA and CDR2 FQGTGA. This CDR3 contains 13 residues. The CDR3 spells CASSTTVNTEAFF. The CDR3 region has the DNA TGTGCCAGCAGCACAACAGTAAACACTGAAGCTTTCTTT.

The J gene is TRBJ2-5, the V gene TRBV4-1; 10 bases match TRBD2. With 1 base clipped from V and 2 bases from J, the junction kept 7 bases outside the gene matches. Germline lookup yields CDR1 MGHRA and CDR2 YSYEKL. The CDR3 extends over 17 amino acids. The CDR3 DNA reads as TGCGCCAGCAGCCAAGGGGTTAGCGGGGGGCGACAAGAGACCCAGTACTTC. The encoded protein is CASSQGVSGGRQETQYF.

The chain uses TRBV19 and TRBJ1-4, with TRBD1 matching 8 bases. V was clipped by 10 bases and J by 5 bases; unmatched bases: 12. The germline gives CDR1 LNHDA, CDR2 SQIVND (reference sequence). This CDR3 is built from 15 residues. The CDR3 sequence is CATRLQDRENEKLFF. DNA of the CDR3: TGTGCCACCCGACTTCAGGACAGGGAAAATGAAAAACTGTTTTTT.

The chain couples TRBV6-5 to TRBJ1-3, with D tentatively TRBD1 (5 bases). Per germline, CDR1 MNHEY and CDR2 SVGAGI. Trimming removed 10 bases at V and 0 bases at J, with 10 bases between. This CDR3 has 13 residues. The DNA for the CDR3 is TGTGCCACCGGGGACTACTCTGGAAACACCATATATTTT. Translating gives CATGDYSGNTIYF.

This clone was observed a few times. V is TRBV7-9 and J is TRBJ1-1, with D possibly being TRBD1 (6 bases). V lost 5 bases, J lost 3 bases, and 25 bases lay in between. This CDR3 contains 18 residues. Germline V CDR1 and CDR2: SEHNR, FQNEAQ (reference sequence). The CDR3 here is CASSLIDRRMGLDTEAFF. Written as DNA, the CDR3 is TGTGCCAGCAGCCTAATCGACAGGCGGATGGGCCTGGACACTGAAGCTTTCTTT.

The V and J genes are TRBV30 and TRBJ2-5, with a weak D call TRBD2 (5 bases). The CDR3 extends over 13 amino acids. The V end lost 5 bases, the J end lost 5 bases, and 15 bases lay between the germline ends. Germline V CDR1 and CDR2: GTSNPN, SVGIG (reference sequence). In DNA form, the CDR3 reads TGTGCCTGGGAGAGGGCCGGGCGGGAGACCCAGTACTTC. It encodes CAWERAGRETQYF.

The J gene is TRBJ2-4, the V gene TRBV28; tentative D call: TRBD2 (6 bases). Germline V gene lookup returns CDR1 MDHEN and CDR2 SYDVKM. Trimming shortened V by 7 bases and J by 8 bases, and 18 bases separated the two germline ends. This CDR3 comprises 14 residues. The CDR3 DNA reads as TGTGCCAGCACCCCGGAGGAGGGCAGGCACATTCAGTACTTC. Residues: CASTPEEGRHIQYF.

The J gene is TRBJ1-5, the V gene TRBV6-5, with TRBD1 matching 10 bases. Germline V gene sequence: CDR1 MNHEY, CDR2 SVGAGI. The V gene end was trimmed by 10 bases and the J gene end by 8 bases; junction bases not matched to a gene: 8. This CDR3 region has 13 residues. The CDR3 nucleotides are TGTGCCACCAAGGGACAGGGGCTTGAGCCCCAGCATTTT. This gives the protein CATKGQGLEPQHF.

V usage is TRBV27 and J usage is TRBJ1-1; possible D gene TRBD1, 5 bases. V was trimmed by 4 bases and J by 5 bases, leaving 11 bases between them. From germline, CDR1 is MNHEY and CDR2 SMNVEV (reference sequence). The CDR3 contains 13 residues. The DNA for the CDR3 is TGTGCCAGCAGTTCGGAGGGGAGGACTGAAGCTTTCTTT. This codes for CASSSEGRTEAFF.